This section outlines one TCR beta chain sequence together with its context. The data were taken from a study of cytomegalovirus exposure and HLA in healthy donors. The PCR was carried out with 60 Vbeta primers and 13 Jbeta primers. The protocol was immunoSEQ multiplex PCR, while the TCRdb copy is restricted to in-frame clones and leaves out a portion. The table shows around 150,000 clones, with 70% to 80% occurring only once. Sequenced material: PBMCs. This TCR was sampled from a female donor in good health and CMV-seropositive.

The CDR3 sequence: CASRQTGGVGYEQYF. CDR3 sequence (DNA): TGTGCCAGCAGACAAACAGGGGGCGTAGGCTACGAGCAGTACTTC. The chain combines TRBV2 with TRBJ2-7; 9 nucleotides agree with TRBD1. CDR1 and CDR2 from the germline V gene are SNHLY and FYNNEI. V was pared by 6 bases and J by 3 bases, with 9 bases of the junction left unmatched. The CDR3 runs 15 residues.